The TCR beta chain under discussion was sequenced for a study of T cell responses to AZD1222 COVID-19 vaccine (dated by TCRdb to the early 2020s). Study-level background: Because spike-specific TCR depth and breadth did not differ between the two schedules, AZD1222 recipients who got a second dose at roughly 4 weeks were pooled with those who got a second dose at roughly 12 weeks. TCR sequencing covered approximately 230 trial participants: 200 to 220 given two doses of AZD1222 and approximately 25 given two doses of MenACWY control vaccine. Enrollment into the trials was organized by age into subgroups of 18-55, 56-69 and 70-plus years, and those subgroups contained roughly 140, 27 and 60 TCR-sequenced participants, respectively.

V is clipped by 4 bases and J by 3 bases, and the sequence between their germline boundaries is 13 bases long. Sequences SQVTM (CDR1) and ANQGSEA (CDR2) are obtained from the germline V gene. Counted from cysteine to phenylalanine, this CDR3 has 13 amino acids. The DNA shown is the 39-base CDR3, in frame from base 1. On the study overall, not on this receptor specifically: The vaccine-associated CD4 TCRs covered the entire spike protein, and the dominant responses fell in regions 160-218 and 743-854. No day 14 peak-response samples were available, so repertoires were characterized only after the peak T cell response. After two AZD1222 doses, spike-specific TCR breadth and depth were significantly higher than at day 0 and than in MenACWY recipients. The 56-69-year group was small, and its depth increase did not reach significance, likely because of low power. Reportedly, close to half of the unique spike-specific TCRs recognized epitopes lying outside the regions that are mutated in the B.1.351 and B.1.1.7 variants. Participants were mostly white British, with more females than males. The authors suggested clonal diversity may have been underestimated. Conclusions about previously exposed vaccinees are limited, since just 5 to 7 AZD1222 recipients were seropositive for SARS-CoV-2 at baseline.

In the case of this clone: Its antigen target is currently unknown. Qualities for individual bases were not recorded, and no much larger clone is one base off.

The CDR3 regions of human TCRbeta chains were analyzed by immunosequencing. For the original study's pipeline: TCRs in the repertoires were matched against a reference library of SARS-CoV-2-specific TCRs that had been generated with the MIRA antigen-specificity platform. Breadth was defined as the fraction of unique TCRs that were SARS-CoV-2-associated. Depth was defined as the fraction of total T cells that were SARS-CoV-2-associated. Each spike-specific TCR was assigned to its reactive spike region and to a CD4 or CD8 class using the MIRA data. Log10-transformed breadth and depth values were compared by one-way ANOVA with Sidak's multiple comparisons tests. Not all clones reach the TCRdb copy of this immuneACCESS table, which keeps in-frame sequences only. Checked studies attribute under half of the gap to unresolved V genes and leave the rest unexplained. The V and J calls and clone size come from that table; D and trimming were worked out from the DNA. Recorded for this sample are some 150,000 clones; around 89% of them occurred a single time. About 4.4% of the sample comes from the top ten.

Taken with the paper, the label for time point translates to: baseline before first vaccination. Vaccinee samples were obtained from the UK trials COV001 and COV002, which included a single-blind randomized controlled phase 2/3 trial of AZD1222 (ChAdOx1 nCoV-19) in healthy adults. Trial participant PBMC samples were collected at day 0 and day 28 after the second dose for TCRbeta chain sequencing. The specimen comprised peripheral blood, sampled on day 0 of AZD1222 vaccination. The rearrangement combines TRBV29-1 with TRBJ2-7, with the D gene too uncertain to name. The sequence derives from an adult in good health. The CDR3 here reads CSVAADPYYEQYF. The sequenced DNA: TGCAGCGTTGCCGCAGACCCCTACTACGAGCAGTACTTC.